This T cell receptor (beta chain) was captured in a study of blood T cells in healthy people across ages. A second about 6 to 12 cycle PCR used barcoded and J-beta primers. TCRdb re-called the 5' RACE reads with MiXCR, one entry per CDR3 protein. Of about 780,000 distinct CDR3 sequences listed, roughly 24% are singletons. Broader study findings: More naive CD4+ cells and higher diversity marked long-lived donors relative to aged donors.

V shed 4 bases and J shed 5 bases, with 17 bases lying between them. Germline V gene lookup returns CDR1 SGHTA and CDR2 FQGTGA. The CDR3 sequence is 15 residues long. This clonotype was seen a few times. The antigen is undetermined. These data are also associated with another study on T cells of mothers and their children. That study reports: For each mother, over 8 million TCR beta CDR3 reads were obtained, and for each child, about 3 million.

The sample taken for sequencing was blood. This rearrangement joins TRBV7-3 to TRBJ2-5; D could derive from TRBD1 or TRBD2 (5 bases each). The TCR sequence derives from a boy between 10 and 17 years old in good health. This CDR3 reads CASSSRASRGETQYF. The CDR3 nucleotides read TGTGCCAGCAGCTCCCGAGCTTCCCGGGGCGAGACCCAGTACTTC. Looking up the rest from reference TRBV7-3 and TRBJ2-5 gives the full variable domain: GAGVSQTPSNKVTEKGKYVELRCDPISGHTALYWYRQSLGQGPEFLIYFQGTGAADDSGLPNDRFFAVRPEGSVSTLKIQRTERGDSAVYLCASSSRASRGETQYFGPGTRLLVL.